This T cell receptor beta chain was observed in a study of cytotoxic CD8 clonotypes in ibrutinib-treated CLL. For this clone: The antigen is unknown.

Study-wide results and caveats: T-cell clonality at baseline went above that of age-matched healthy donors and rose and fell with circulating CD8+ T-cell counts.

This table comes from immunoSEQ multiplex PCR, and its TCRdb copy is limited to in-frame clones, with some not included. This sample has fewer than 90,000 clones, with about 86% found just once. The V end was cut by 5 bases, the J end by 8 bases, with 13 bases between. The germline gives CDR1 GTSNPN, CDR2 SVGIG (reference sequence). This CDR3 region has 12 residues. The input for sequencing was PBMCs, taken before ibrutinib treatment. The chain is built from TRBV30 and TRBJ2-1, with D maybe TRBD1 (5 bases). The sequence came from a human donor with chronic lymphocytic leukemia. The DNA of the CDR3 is TGTGCCTGGGCAGGGATGGACGATGAGCAGTTCTTC. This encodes CAWAGMDDEQFF.